These T cell receptor beta chains were read from a single sample in a study of blood T cell repertoires in COVID-19. The protocol was immunoSEQ multiplex PCR, while the TCRdb copy is restricted to in-frame clones and leaves out a portion. The sample records tens of thousands of clones, 80% being singletons. Source material: peripheral blood. The source of these receptors is a woman older than 75 with acute or convalescent COVID-19. Both conserved end residues are part of each CDR3. The D gene is left open where the match is weak. Part of the rows lack a size; the others show once, few, many or a class for expanded clones.

cdr3_nt,cdr3_aa,j_call,clone_size,v_call,d_call
TGTGCCAGCAGTTACGTACTAGCGCCCCACCAAAAGACCCAGTACTTC,CASSYVLAPHQKTQYF,TRBJ2-5,.,TRBV6-5,TRBD2
TGTGCCAGCAGTCGGCCAGGGGTTGGTGAAAAACTGTTTTTT,CASSRPGVGEKLFF,TRBJ1-4,.,TRBV27,.
TGTGCCAGCAGTTTATTCGCCAGGGGGCCGATTAACTATGGCTACACCTTC,CASSLFARGPINYGYTF,TRBJ1-2,once,TRBV27,TRBD1
TGTGCCAGCTCACCAGTGTGGGAGTGGAATGAGCAGTTCTTC,CASSPVWEWNEQFF,TRBJ2-1,.,TRBV18,.
TGTGCCAGCAGTGACCCCGGACAGCACTCCTACGAGCAGTACTTC,CASSDPGQHSYEQYF,TRBJ2-7,.,TRBV6-1,.
TGTGCCAGTAGTATACGGGGAGGGCTAGCGGGACCCTACGAGCAGTACTTC,CASSIRGGLAGPYEQYF,TRBJ2-7,.,TRBV19,TRBD2
TGTGCCACCATGCGGGAATTAGGGCGGGAGCAGTTCTTC,CATMRELGREQFF,TRBJ2-1,.,TRBV6-5,.
TGTGCCAGCAGCTTAGGGGCGCGGGGGAATGAGCAGTACTTC,CASSLGARGNEQYF,TRBJ2-7,.,TRBV11-2,TRBD2
TGTGCCAGCAGCTTGGGGAGGCTTTTCTATGGCTACACCTTC,CASSLGRLFYGYTF,TRBJ1-2,.,TRBV5-5,.
TGTGCCAGCAGATTCGGACAGAGCTCCTACGAGCAGTACTTC,CASRFGQSSYEQYF,TRBJ2-7,.,TRBV6-6,.
TGTGCCAGCAGTGACTCGAGAGGCGGGGGGGCGACAGATACGCAGTATTTT,CASSDSRGGGATDTQYF,TRBJ2-3,.,TRBV6-4,TRBD2
TGTGCCAGCAGCACCACTTCGGGGTTCCAAGAGACCCAGTACTTC,CASSTTSGFQETQYF,TRBJ2-5,.,TRBV5-4,.
TGTGCCAGCAGAGAGGGACTAGCGGGGTCCTACGAGCAGTACTTC,CASREGLAGSYEQYF,TRBJ2-7,.,TRBV5-6,TRBD2
TGCGCCAGCAGCTTGGGAGGCGGACTAGTGACCCAAGAGACCCAGTACTTC,CASSLGGGLVTQETQYF,TRBJ2-5,.,TRBV5-1,TRBD2